This entry concerns a single TCR beta chain. Produced via immunoSEQ multiplex PCR; TCRdb's table is partial and in-frame only. The sample has roughly 140,000 clones, about 87% seen once; the top ten hold approximately 4%. The sample belongs to a study of blood T cell repertoires in COVID-19. The receptor was isolated from a man aged 45-65 years in a cohort exposed to, infected with or recovered from COVID-19 (not recorded which). The specimen sequenced was PBMCs or T cells enriched from blood (not recorded which).

This chain's CDR3 is CASVAGGNSGANVLTF. Written as DNA, the CDR3 is TGCGCCAGCGTAGCGGGGGGAAACTCTGGGGCCAACGTCCTGACTTTC. V gene TRBV5-1 combines with J gene TRBJ2-6; 10 nucleotides match TRBD2. CDR3 size: 16 residues. CDR1 and CDR2 (germline): SGHRS, YFSETQ. Trimming at V came to 7 bases and at J to 0 bases, leaving 4 bases not matched to a gene.